This is a list of T cell receptor beta chains from one sample in a study of CD8 T cells in Susac syndrome. TCRdb reprocessed the immunoSEQ multiplex PCR reads via MiXCR and lists one record per CDR3 protein. Counted here are some 120,000 distinct CDR3 sequences, about 94% occurring once; the ten biggest clones make up 0.095% to 0.15%. Sequencing was performed on CD4+ T cells from PBMCs. All receptors come from a human donor with multiple sclerosis. CDR3s include the opening cysteine and the closing phenylalanine or tryptophan. Each record gives: V gene, D gene, clone size, J gene, CDR3 DNA, CDR3 protein. The D gene is left open where the match is weak. Part of the rows lack a size; the others show once, few, many or a class for expanded clones.

v_gene: TRBV3-1; d_gene: NA; abundance: NA; j_gene: TRBJ1-2; CDR3nt: TGTGCCAGCAGCCAAGAGTCAGTCTATGGCTACACCTTC; CDR3aa: CASSQESVYGYTF
v_gene: TRBV4-3; d_gene: TRBD2; abundance: NA; j_gene: TRBJ2-2; CDR3nt: TGCGCCAGCAGCCAAAGACTAGCGGGGGGCCTGAACACCGGGGAGCTGTTTTTT; CDR3aa: CASSQRLAGGLNTGELFF
v_gene: TRBV20-1; d_gene: TRBD2; abundance: NA; j_gene: TRBJ2-1; CDR3nt: TGCAGTGCTCCAGGACTAGCGGGAGGGTTTCAGTTCTTC; CDR3aa: CSAPGLAGGFQFF
v_gene: TRBV7-9; d_gene: NA; abundance: NA; j_gene: TRBJ2-1; CDR3nt: TGTGCCAGCAGCCAACGAGGGGGAGATGAGCAGTTCTTC; CDR3aa: CASSQRGGDEQFF
v_gene: TRBV5-4; d_gene: NA; abundance: NA; j_gene: TRBJ2-3; CDR3nt: TGTGCCAGCAGCTCCCCCACTGGGAGCACAGATACGCAGTATTTT; CDR3aa: CASSSPTGSTDTQYF
v_gene: TRBV5-1; d_gene: TRBD2; abundance: NA; j_gene: TRBJ2-5; CDR3nt: TGCGCCAGCAGCTTGGCCTCAAGCGGGGGAAGGGAGACCCAGTACTTC; CDR3aa: CASSLASSGGRETQYF
v_gene: TRBV5-1; d_gene: NA; abundance: once; j_gene: TRBJ2-5; CDR3nt: TGCGCCAGCAGCTTGGAGGGGGCCCGGGGGAAAGAGACCCAGTACTTC; CDR3aa: CASSLEGARGKETQYF
v_gene: TRBV15; d_gene: NA; abundance: once; j_gene: TRBJ2-1; CDR3nt: TGTGCCACCAGCAGAGATATGATGGGAGGTGAGCAGTTCTTC; CDR3aa: CATSRDMMGGEQFF
v_gene: TRBV12-3/TRBV12-4; d_gene: NA; abundance: once; j_gene: TRBJ2-2; CDR3nt: TGTGCCAGCAGTTCTTGGGCCCCCGGGGAGCTGTTTTTT; CDR3aa: CASSSWAPGELFF
v_gene: TRBV5-1; d_gene: NA; abundance: NA; j_gene: TRBJ1-1; CDR3nt: TGCGCCAGCTCCCTCACGGGGGCTGAAGCTTTCTTT; CDR3aa: CASSLTGAEAFF
v_gene: TRBV13; d_gene: NA; abundance: NA; j_gene: TRBJ2-1; CDR3nt: TGTGCCAGCAGCTTACCCCGGGGGCGGTACAATGAGCAGTTCTTC; CDR3aa: CASSLPRGRYNEQFF
v_gene: TRBV6-2/TRBV6-3; d_gene: NA; abundance: NA; j_gene: TRBJ2-2; CDR3nt: TGTGCCAGCACTAAACCAGGGACCGGGGAGCTGTTTTTT; CDR3aa: CASTKPGTGELFF
v_gene: TRBV2; d_gene: NA; abundance: NA; j_gene: TRBJ1-2; CDR3nt: TGTGCCAGCAGCCGGGACTCCGGTGCCTATGGCTACACCTTC; CDR3aa: CASSRDSGAYGYTF
v_gene: TRBV18; d_gene: NA; abundance: NA; j_gene: TRBJ2-5; CDR3nt: TGTGCCAGCTCACCGGGTTCAGGAACCCAGTACTTC; CDR3aa: CASSPGSGTQYF
v_gene: TRBV2; d_gene: TRBD2; abundance: NA; j_gene: TRBJ2-1; CDR3nt: TGTGCCAGCAGTGAGGCGGGACTAGTGGCATTCTTC; CDR3aa: CASSEAGLVAFF
v_gene: TRBV7-8; d_gene: NA; abundance: NA; j_gene: TRBJ1-6; CDR3nt: TGTGCCAGCAGCTTAAGTGTAAGGACCTCGCACACTTGGCCCCTCCACTTT; CDR3aa: CASSLSVRTSHTWPLHF
v_gene: TRBV2; d_gene: TRBD1; abundance: NA; j_gene: TRBJ2-1; CDR3nt: TGTGCCAGCAGTGCCGGGCAGGGGGACTACAATGAGCAGTTCTTC; CDR3aa: CASSAGQGDYNEQFF
v_gene: TRBV2; d_gene: NA; abundance: few; j_gene: TRBJ2-7; CDR3nt: TGTGCCAGCAGTCCACGGACCGTCACCTACGAGCAGTACTTC; CDR3aa: CASSPRTVTYEQYF
v_gene: TRBV23-1; d_gene: NA; abundance: NA; j_gene: TRBJ1-1; CDR3nt: TGCGCCAGCAGTCGGGGTGAAGCTTTCTTT; CDR3aa: CASSRGEAFF
v_gene: TRBV2; d_gene: TRBD2; abundance: NA; j_gene: TRBJ2-2; CDR3nt: TGTGCCAGCAGTGAAGCACTAGCGGGAACCGGGGAGCTGTTTTTT; CDR3aa: CASSEALAGTGELFF
v_gene: TRBV18; d_gene: NA; abundance: once; j_gene: TRBJ2-2; CDR3nt: TGTGCCAGCTCACCAAGGACCAGCAACACCGGGGAGCTGTTTTTT; CDR3aa: CASSPRTSNTGELFF
v_gene: TRBV3-1; d_gene: NA; abundance: NA; j_gene: TRBJ2-5; CDR3nt: TGTGCCAGCAGCCGAGCCCTGGGCCAGTACTTC; CDR3aa: CASSRALGQYF
v_gene: TRBV4-1; d_gene: NA; abundance: NA; j_gene: TRBJ2-6; CDR3nt: TGCGCCAGCAGCCAAGAGAATTCTGGGGCCAACGTCCTGACTTTC; CDR3aa: CASSQENSGANVLTF
v_gene: TRBV5-1; d_gene: TRBD1; abundance: NA; j_gene: TRBJ2-2; CDR3nt: TGCGCCAGCAGCTTGAACAGGGGGAACACCGGGGAGCTGTTTTTT; CDR3aa: CASSLNRGNTGELFF
v_gene: TRBV6-4; d_gene: NA; abundance: NA; j_gene: TRBJ2-2; CDR3nt: TGTGCCACTCAGGGAGCCGCGAACACCGGGGAGCTGTTTTTT; CDR3aa: CATQGAANTGELFF
v_gene: TRBV5-6; d_gene: TRBD2; abundance: NA; j_gene: TRBJ2-7; CDR3nt: TGTGCCAGCAGCTTGGACGCGGGAGCGTACGAGCAGTACTTC; CDR3aa: CASSLDAGAYEQYF
v_gene: TRBV7-9; d_gene: TRBD2; abundance: NA; j_gene: TRBJ2-7; CDR3nt: TGTGCCAGCAGCTCTCGTAGCGGGGCAGAAGAGCAGTACTTC; CDR3aa: CASSSRSGAEEQYF
v_gene: TRBV29-1; d_gene: TRBD1; abundance: NA; j_gene: TRBJ2-2; CDR3nt: TGCAGCGTTGTTGGTTTTCGACAGGGGGCCCCTCTTAACACCGGGGAGCTGTTTTTT; CDR3aa: CSVVGFRQGAPLNTGELFF
v_gene: TRBV7-2; d_gene: NA; abundance: few; j_gene: TRBJ2-7; CDR3nt: TGTGCCAGCAGCTTAGGCGGGACGGCTGCCTACGAGCAGTACTTC; CDR3aa: CASSLGGTAAYEQYF
v_gene: TRBV6-5; d_gene: NA; abundance: NA; j_gene: TRBJ2-7; CDR3nt: TGTGCCAGCAGTTACTCTCGATTTGACATGACCTACGAGCAGTACTTC; CDR3aa: CASSYSRFDMTYEQYF
v_gene: TRBV30; d_gene: TRBD2; abundance: NA; j_gene: TRBJ2-2; CDR3nt: TGTGCCTGGAGTTTAGGACTAGCGACCGGGGAGCTGTTTTTT; CDR3aa: CAWSLGLATGELFF
v_gene: TRBV6-5; d_gene: NA; abundance: NA; j_gene: TRBJ1-2; CDR3nt: TGTGCCAGCAGTTACCTTAGGAGCTATGGCTACACCTTC; CDR3aa: CASSYLRSYGYTF
v_gene: TRBV3-1; d_gene: TRBD1; abundance: NA; j_gene: TRBJ1-2; CDR3nt: TGTGCCAGCAGCCAAGAGGGACAGTTAACTATGGCTACACGTTTCTTC; CDR3aa: CASSQEGQLTMATRFF
v_gene: TRBV29-1; d_gene: NA; abundance: once; j_gene: TRBJ2-7; CDR3nt: TGCAGCGTCGCTGACAGGCCGAGCTCCTACGAGCAGTACTTC; CDR3aa: CSVADRPSSYEQYF
v_gene: TRBV7-2; d_gene: NA; abundance: NA; j_gene: TRBJ1-5; CDR3nt: TGTGCCAGCAGCTTAACGGGGAGCGGCAATCAGCCCCAGCATTTT; CDR3aa: CASSLTGSGNQPQHF
v_gene: TRBV4-2; d_gene: TRBD2; abundance: once; j_gene: TRBJ2-5; CDR3nt: TGTGCCAGCAGCAAAAGGGCTACTAGCGGCGAAGAGACCCAGTACTTC; CDR3aa: CASSKRATSGEETQYF